This T cell receptor beta chain was captured by sequencing in a study of blood T cell repertoires in COVID-19. Turning to the study itself: Collection of acute and convalescent COVID-19 samples took place in the United States, Italy and Spain. From T cells, B-cell-depleted T cells, or PBMCs came the material, which was cDNA or gDNA.

In germline, CDR1 is MNHNS, CDR2 SASEGT. The CDR3 contains 14 residues. Between the trimmed V and J ends, which lost 1 base and 5 bases, there was a span of 11 bases. Methods used by the authors: Reference gene primer amplification in the assay estimated nucleated cell counts. Clones were sequenced by immunoSEQ multiplex PCR, and TCRdb holds only the in-frame ones, with some missing. Clone size and V and J calls were adopted from that table, with D and trimming inferred from the DNA. The sample includes around 200,000 clones, less than 90% of them seen just once. This chain uses TRBV6-1 with TRBJ1-2; D call uncertain. The sequence derives from a woman aged 55-75 years with COVID-19, enrolled during active disease. The sequenced material came from peripheral blood. The CDR3 DNA follows: TGTGCCAGCAGTGAAGGGGCACGTTCGTATGGCTACACCTTC. It yields the protein CASSEGARSYGYTF.